This TCR beta chain was sequenced in a study of PD-L1 blockade in urothelial cancer. As for the study in general: Of 29 to 30 patients, about 24 were males with bladder-origin urothelial cancer. Median T cell yield per blood sample was 120,000 to 150,000 cells.

Clones were sequenced by immunoSEQ multiplex PCR, and TCRdb holds only the in-frame ones, with some missing. The sample carries approximately 50,000 clones, approximately 88% recorded once. Time point: pretreatment peripheral blood. The V end was cut by 2 bases, the J end by 0 bases, with 13 bases between. CDR1 is MRHNA and CDR2 is SNTAGT in the germline V gene. The CDR3 length is 16 residues. The chain joins TRBV6-4 to TRBJ2-5, with D uncertain. The clonotype was recovered from a man aged 45-60 years with urothelial cancer. This sample comprised PBMCs, obtained around atezolizumab (anti-PD-L1) treatment. Here the CDR3 DNA reads TGTGCCAGCAGTGACGAGGAGAACTGGCACCAAGAGACCCAGTACTTC. Its translation: CASSDEENWHQETQYF.